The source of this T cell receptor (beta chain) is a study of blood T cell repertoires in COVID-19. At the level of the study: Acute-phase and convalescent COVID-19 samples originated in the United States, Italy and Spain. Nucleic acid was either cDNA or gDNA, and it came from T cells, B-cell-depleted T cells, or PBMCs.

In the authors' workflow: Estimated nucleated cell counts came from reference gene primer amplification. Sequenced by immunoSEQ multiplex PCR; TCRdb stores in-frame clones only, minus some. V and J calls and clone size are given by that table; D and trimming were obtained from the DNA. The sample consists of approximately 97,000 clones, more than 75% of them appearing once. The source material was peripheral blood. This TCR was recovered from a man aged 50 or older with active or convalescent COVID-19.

The CDR3 DNA reads TGTGCCAGCAGTCCCCGACTAGCGGGGGATGGTGAGCAGTTCTTC. Translation: CASSPRLAGDGEQFF. The chain couples TRBV6-2 or TRBV6-3 to TRBJ2-1, with 12 positions matching TRBD2. The CDR3 is 15 amino acids. With 5 bases clipped from V and 9 bases from J, the junction kept 8 bases outside the gene matches. From germline, CDR1 is MNHEY and CDR2 SVGEGT.